A single sample gave rise to the 3 T cell receptor beta chains below, sequenced in a study of cytomegalovirus exposure and HLA in healthy donors. PCR amplification relied on 60 Vbeta primers (plus 13 Jbeta primers). Produced via immunoSEQ multiplex PCR; TCRdb's table is partial and in-frame only. The profile shows 130,000 to 150,000 clones, approximately 80% of them singletons. The sample consisted of PBMCs. Source of these receptors: a woman aged 50 to 60 in good health and CMV-seronegative.

This clone was observed a few times. The CDR3 DNA is TGTGCCAGCGGGGGGAGCACTGAAGCTTTCTTT. This encodes CASGGSTEAFF. The rearrangement links TRBV6-1 to TRBJ1-1; TRBD1 is a possible D gene (5 bases). With 8 bases removed from V and 4 bases from J, the gap between germline ends came to 8 bases. Germline CDR1 is MNHNS and CDR2 is SASEGT. The CDR3 totals 11 residues.

This chain connects TRBV4-1 to TRBJ2-3; 7 bases match TRBD2. CDR3 size: 15 residues. Looked up from germline, CDR1 is MGHRA and CDR2 is YSYEKL. V lost 4 bases, J lost 1 base, and 5 bases stayed unmatched. CDR3: CASSRRLAGTDTQYF. The CDR3 DNA is TGCGCCAGCAGCCGTAGACTAGCCGGCACAGATACGCAGTATTTT.

The rearrangement uses TRBV5-1 and TRBJ1-2; perhaps TRBD1 as D (5 bases). The V gene lost 0 bases and the J gene lost 7 bases, with 16 bases spanning the gap. This CDR3 spans 15 amino acids. The germline gives CDR1 SGHRS, CDR2 YFSETQ. In DNA form, the CDR3 reads TGCGCCAGCAGCTTGGAGGGGCCCCCCTCGAGTGGCTACACCTTC. Its translation is CASSLEGPPSSGYTF.